This is a list of T cell receptor beta chains from one sample in a study of tumor-infiltrating lymphocytes in primary liver carcinoma. TCRdb processed the multiplex PCR reads anew with MiXCR; each CDR3 protein has one entry. The sample gives 250,000 to 350,000 distinct CDR3 sequences, about 50% of which show up once; 17% is in the top ten. Material for sequencing was peripheral blood. The receptors originated from a woman between 25 and 40 years old with primary liver carcinoma and hepatitis B virus infection. The CDR3 runs from the conserved cysteine through the conserved F or W. The D gene is left open where the match is weak. Clone size, where shown, is once, few, many, or a class for clones that have expanded.

V gene	J gene	D gene	clone size	CDR3 protein	CDR3 DNA
TRBV6-5	TRBJ2-1	-	many	CASSLREVRNEQFF	TGTGCCAGCAGCCTGAGGGAGGTTAGAAATGAGCAGTTCTTC
TRBV6-2/TRBV6-3	TRBJ2-7	-	few	CASRPLSGLSSYEQYF	TGTGCCAGCAGGCCGCTCAGCGGGTTGAGCTCCTACGAGCAGTACTTC
TRBV6-5	TRBJ2-7	-	many	CASSFRDPPGYEQYF	TGTGCCAGCAGTTTCCGAGACCCTCCTGGGTACGAGCAGTACTTC
TRBV12-2	TRBJ2-1	-	few	CASRPGTAYNEQFF	TGTGCAAGTCGCCCCGGGACAGCTTACAATGAGCAGTTCTTC
TRBV7-9	TRBJ2-1	TRBD2	-	CASSFRDYPYNEQFF	TGTGCCAGCAGCTTCCGGGACTACCCCTACAATGAGCAGTTCTTC
TRBV19	TRBJ1-2	-	-	CASSSTGTNYGYTF	TGTGCCAGTAGTAGTACAGGGACTAACTATGGCTACACCTTC
TRBV4-2	TRBJ1-5	-	-	CARNQVPGASQPQHF	TGTGCCCGTAACCAAGTTCCGGGGGCTAGTCAGCCCCAGCATTTT
TRBV4-3	TRBJ2-3	-	-	CANSQAIAVRTGTDTQYF	TGCGCCAACAGCCAAGCGATCGCGGTTAGGACAGGCACAGATACGCAGTATTTT
TRBV6-5	TRBJ2-7	-	-	CASSPGWAEQYF	TGTGCCAGCAGTCCGGGATGGGCCGAGCAGTACTTC
TRBV11-2	TRBJ2-7	-	-	CAGSLQVNEQYF	TGTGCCGGCAGCTTACAGGTGAACGAGCAGTACTTC
TRBV7-9	TRBJ2-7	-	-	CASSAGPGIGEQYF	TGTGCCAGCAGCGCAGGACCGGGGATTGGGGAGCAGTACTTC
TRBV6-2/TRBV6-3	TRBJ2-7	TRBD1	-	CASRRTGHSYEQYF	TGTGCCAGCAGGCGGACAGGGCACTCCTACGAGCAGTACTTC
TRBV12-3/TRBV12-4	TRBJ2-3	TRBD2	-	CASLAGVWSTDTQYF	TGTGCCAGCTTAGCGGGAGTCTGGAGCACAGATACGCAGTATTTT
TRBV7-8	TRBJ1-4	-	few	CASSFGRGEKLFF	TGTGCCAGCAGCTTCGGACGAGGAGAAAAACTGTTTTTT
TRBV4-1	TRBJ1-4	TRBD1	-	CASSQGDRAYTNEKLFF	TGCGCCAGCAGCCAAGGTGACAGGGCTTATACTAATGAAAAACTGTTTTTT
TRBV5-4	TRBJ2-3	-	-	CASSPPPMDGDTQYF	TGTGCCAGCAGCCCCCCTCCCATGGACGGAGATACACAGTATTTT
TRBV19	TRBJ1-2	TRBD1	-	CASTPQMTGLGYTF	TGTGCCAGTACTCCCCAAATGACAGGGCTCGGCTACACCTTC
TRBV12-3/TRBV12-4	TRBJ2-3	-	-	CASSSPRRTTDTQYF	TGTGCCAGCAGTTCCCCCCGGCGCACCACAGATACGCAGTATTTT
TRBV6-2/TRBV6-3	TRBJ2-1	-	many	CASSYSGQIVLYNEQFF	TGTGCCAGCAGTTACTCGGGGCAGATAGTCCTTTACAATGAGCAGTTCTTC
TRBV28	TRBJ2-5	-	few	CASKPATQYF	TGTGCCAGCAAGCCCGCGACCCAGTACTTC
TRBV6-1	TRBJ1-1	-	-	CAIRTGAEAFF	TGTGCCATAAGGACGGGGGCTGAAGCTTTCTTT
TRBV4-1	TRBJ2-7	TRBD2	many	CASSRAGAGYEQYF	TGCGCCAGCAGCCGAGCGGGAGCTGGCTACGAGCAGTACTTC
TRBV6-6	TRBJ2-7	-	few	CASSSSLPYEQYF	TGTGCCAGCAGTTCTTCCCTCCCCTACGAGCAGTACTTC
TRBV6-5	TRBJ2-1	-	-	CAGSSVGVGEQFF	TGTGCCGGCAGTTCGGTGGGGGTCGGGGAGCAGTTCTTC
TRBV6-6	TRBJ1-5	-	many	CASRHDGGRNQPQHF	TGTGCCAGCAGACACGACGGGGGGCGGAATCAGCCCCAGCATTTT
TRBV7-9	TRBJ2-7	-	once	CASSDGQIYEQYF	TGTGCCAGCTCGGACGGTCAAATCTACGAGCAGTACTTC
TRBV28	TRBJ2-7	-	-	CAVGDTRMEQYF	TGTGCCGTCGGAGATACACGCATGGAGCAGTACTTC
TRBV5-1	TRBJ2-7	TRBD1	-	CASSITGTGISYEQYF	TGTGCCAGCAGCATAACCGGGACAGGGATCTCCTACGAGCAGTACTTC
TRBV6-2/TRBV6-3	TRBJ2-1	-	-	CASSYNEYSYNEQFF	TGTGCCAGCAGTTACAATGAATACTCCTACAATGAGCAGTTCTTC
TRBV7-9	TRBJ2-1	TRBD2	-	CASSLPAGVSNEQFF	TGTGCCAGCAGCTTACCAGCGGGAGTCTCGAATGAGCAGTTCTTC
TRBV28	TRBJ1-6	-	-	CASRIVSSPLHF	TGTGCCAGCAGGATCGTCTCTTCACCCCTCCACTTT
TRBV11-2	TRBJ1-4	TRBD1	many	CASSFMGQGREKLFF	TGTGCCAGCAGCTTTATGGGACAGGGGCGAGAAAAACTGTTTTTT
TRBV13	TRBJ2-1	TRBD2	once	CASSLVLAGTNSYNEQFF	TGTGCCAGCAGCTTAGTCCTAGCGGGGACAAACTCCTACAATGAGCAGTTCTTC
TRBV12-3/TRBV12-4	TRBJ1-2	-	few	CASSFGVSNYGYTF	TGTGCCAGCAGTTTCGGGGTTTCAAACTATGGCTACACCTTC
TRBV5-4	TRBJ2-3	TRBD1	few	CASSFQTGGTDTQYF	TGTGCCAGCAGCTTCCAAACAGGGGGCACAGATACGCAGTATTTT
TRBV11-2	TRBJ2-2	-	-	CASSLMTGTNTGELFF	TGTGCCAGTAGCTTAATGACCGGAACGAACACCGGGGAGCTGTTTTTT
TRBV11-1	TRBJ2-1	TRBD2	-	CASSLRSNGRSRCEQFF	TGTGCCAGCAGCTTACGGAGTAACGGGAGGTCTAGGTGTGAGCAGTTCTTC
TRBV6-5	TRBJ1-5	-	many	CASTSGDQPQHF	TGTGCCAGCACTTCGGGGGACCAGCCCCAGCATTTT
TRBV6-5	TRBJ2-7	TRBD2	-	CASSSSAGGPEEQYF	TGTGCCAGCAGTTCTTCTGCGGGAGGGCCCGAGGAGCAGTACTTC
TRBV6-9	TRBJ2-3	-	-	CASSSNSKGTDTQYF	TGTGCCAGCAGTTCCAACTCAAAAGGCACAGATACGCAGTATTTT
TRBV14	TRBJ2-7	-	-	CASSLLTGPNYERYF	TGTGCCAGCAGCCTCCTGACAGGACCCAACTACGAGCGGTACTTC
TRBV28	TRBJ2-1	TRBD1	-	CASSYRGLDEQFF	TGTGCCAGCAGTTACAGGGGTCTGGATGAGCAGTTCTTC
TRBV7-8	TRBJ2-4	-	many	CASSLADIQYF	TGTGCCAGCAGCTTAGCGGACATTCAGTACTTC
TRBV11-2	TRBJ1-1	-	-	CAGSLDLTRREAFF	TGTGCCGGCAGCTTAGATCTGACCAGACGTGAAGCTTTCTTT
TRBV5-5	TRBJ2-7	-	many	CASSAASGVLYEQYF	TGTGCCAGCAGCGCAGCGTCCGGGGTGCTCTACGAGCAGTACTTC
TRBV12-3/TRBV12-4	TRBJ1-2	TRBD1	-	CASSWDRRGCGYTF	TGTGCCAGCAGTTGGGACAGGCGGGGCTGTGGCTACACCTTC
TRBV12-3/TRBV12-4	TRBJ1-5	-	few	CASSFAGNSDQPQHF	TGTGCCAGCAGTTTCGCCGGGAATAGCGATCAGCCCCAGCATTTT
TRBV6-6	TRBJ2-2	-	many	CASSYRRKAGELFF	TGTGCCAGCAGTTACCGTCGGAAAGCCGGGGAGCTGTTTTTT
TRBV11-2	TRBJ2-1	TRBD2	-	CTSSGPEELTGSSGAHNEQFF	TGTACCAGCAGCGGACCCGAAGAGCTTACCGGGAGTAGCGGGGCCCACAATGAGCAGTTCTTC
TRBV9	TRBJ1-2	-	-	CASSVTIENANYGYTF	TGTGCCAGCAGCGTTACCATCGAGAATGCTAACTATGGCTACACCTTC
TRBV29-1	TRBJ1-3	-	-	CSVQRYQGSGNTIYF	TGCAGCGTCCAACGCTACCAGGGATCTGGAAACACTATATATTTT
TRBV12-3/TRBV12-4	TRBJ1-1	-	many	CASSTGRQAFF	TGTGCCAGCAGTACGGGCAGACAAGCTTTCTTT